These 13 T cell receptor beta chains were sequenced from one sample in a study of blood T cell repertoires in COVID-19. The repertoire was sequenced with immunoSEQ multiplex PCR; TCRdb's copy has only in-frame clones and lacks some. The table includes tens of thousands of clones, just under 90% detected once. The specimen was peripheral blood. These receptors originate from a woman at least 80 years old with active COVID-19.

This sequence joins TRBV5-1 and TRBJ2-7; 7 positions agree with TRBD2. V lost 4 bases, J lost 1 base, and 2 bases stayed unmatched. CDR3 length: 13 residues. Germline lookup yields CDR1 SGHRS and CDR2 YFSETQ. CDR3 residues: CASSPGRSYEQYF. The DNA for the CDR3 is TGCGCCAGCAGCCCCGGGAGGTCCTACGAGCAGTACTTC.

The CDR3: CASSSLAGARYEQYF. In nucleotides, the CDR3 is TGTGCCAGCAGCAGCTTAGCGGGAGCAAGGTACGAGCAGTACTTC. The chain uses TRBV5-6 and TRBJ2-7, with TRBD2 matching 9 bases. CDR1 is SGHDT, CDR2 YYEEEE, per germline. V shed 4 bases, J shed 4 bases, and the junction held 9 bases outside the gene matches. This CDR3 region has 15 residues.

The chain combines TRBV7-2 with TRBJ2-7; D is possibly TRBD1 (7 bases). Trimming shortened V by 2 bases and J by 3 bases, and 11 bases separated the two germline ends. The CDR3 sequence is 14 residues long. Germline V gives CDR1 SGHTA, CDR2 FQGNSA. The CDR3 sequence is CASSLTQGGYEQYF. In DNA, the CDR3 is TGTGCCAGCAGCTTAACGCAGGGGGGCTACGAGCAGTACTTC.

The rearrangement joins TRBV4-1 to TRBJ2-7, with 10 bases matching TRBD2. Germline lookup yields CDR1 MGHRA and CDR2 YSYEKL. J lost 6 bases, V lost 0 bases, and 5 bases had no gene match. This CDR3 spans 15 amino acids. CDR3 in amino acids: CASSQDTGLATEQYF. CDR3 in DNA: TGCGCCAGCAGCCAAGATACGGGACTAGCGACCGAGCAGTACTTC.

This clone was seen once. The chain joins TRBV18 to TRBJ2-7; a weak D match, TRBD1 (5 bases). The CDR3 extends over 13 amino acids. Germline CDR1 is KGHSH and CDR2 is LQKENI. V was trimmed by 5 bases and J by 5 bases, leaving 13 bases between them. CDR3 nucleotide sequence: TGTGCCAGCTCATACTCAGGGTTCAACGAGCAGTACTTC. The encoded protein is CASSYSGFNEQYF.

This chain uses TRBV19 with TRBJ2-1, with 7 nucleotides matching TRBD2. Germline V gene data show CDR1 as LNHDA and CDR2 as SQIVND (reference sequence). This CDR3 contains 15 residues. V was clipped by 0 bases and J by 7 bases; unmatched bases: 6. The DNA of the CDR3 is TGTGCCAGTAGTATAGAAGCGGGATCGGGTAATGAGCAGTTCTTC. This gives the protein CASSIEAGSGNEQFF.

The rearrangement joins TRBV14 to TRBJ1-2; 10 bases fit TRBD1. CDR3 length: 16 residues. V shed 2 bases and J 7 bases; nucleotides not matched to a gene: 10. Germline lookup yields CDR1 SGHDN and CDR2 FVKESK. The DNA for the CDR3 is TGTGCCAGCAGCCAACTTACCGGGACAGGGGAGAGTGGCTACACCTTC. It yields the protein CASSQLTGTGESGYTF.

The V and J genes are TRBV4-3 and TRBJ2-1; 7 bases match TRBD2. Germline CDR1 and CDR2: LGHNA and YSLEER. Unmatched junction bases numbered 14, after V lost 4 bases and J lost 5 bases. The CDR3 spans 17 residues. The CDR3 protein is CASSPSLGGSYHNEQFF. CDR3 coding DNA: TGCGCCAGCAGCCCCTCCCTGGGCGGGAGCTACCACAATGAGCAGTTCTTC.

V usage is TRBV7-2 and J usage is TRBJ2-3, with D uncertain. In germline, CDR1 is SGHTA, CDR2 FQGNSA. The length of the CDR3 is 14 residues. V lost 3 bases and J 4 bases, leaving 11 bases between the germline ends. CDR3 in amino acids: CASSFLLESDTQYF. DNA of the CDR3: TGTGCCAGCAGCTTTTTATTAGAGTCAGATACGCAGTATTTT.

The V call is TRBV30, the J call TRBJ1-2; weak D call: TRBD1 (6 bases). The V gene lost 3 bases and the J gene lost 8 bases, with 7 bases spanning the gap. In germline, CDR1 is GTSNPN, CDR2 SVGIG (reference sequence). This CDR3 region has 10 residues. The CDR3 nucleotides are TGTGCCTGGAGAAGGGGGGGCTACACCTTC. This translates into CAWRRGGYTF.

The gene calls are TRBV10-3 and TRBJ1-5; TRBD1 matches 8 bases. The CDR3 is made up of 17 amino acids. In germline, CDR1 is ENHRY, CDR2 SYGVKD. V was clipped by 0 bases and J by 2 bases; unmatched bases: 6. The CDR3 reads CAISESIGQGGNQPQHF. The CDR3 bases are TGTGCCATCAGTGAGTCAATCGGACAGGGCGGCAATCAGCCCCAGCATTTT.

V is TRBV7-2 and J is TRBJ2-7, with TRBD1 identical over 7 bases. The CDR3 totals 15 residues. V lost 2 bases to trimming and J lost 4 bases; unmatched junction nucleotides: 8. Germline-derived CDR1 and CDR2 are SGHTA and FQGNSA. The CDR3 loop is CASSLPPGQTYEQYF. The CDR3 DNA is TGTGCCAGCAGCTTACCCCCGGGACAGACTTACGAGCAGTACTTC.

The chain carries TRBV29-1 and TRBJ1-1; 9 nucleotides agree with TRBD1. CDR3 length equals 13 residues. Germline V gene data show CDR1 as SQVTM and CDR2 as ANQGSEA. The V and J ends lost 1 base and 6 bases, in that order; junction bases with no gene match: 3. CDR3 sequence reads: CSVEATGGAEAFF. CDR3 sequence (DNA): TGCAGCGTTGAAGCGACAGGGGGAGCTGAAGCTTTCTTT.